The sequence of this T cell receptor (beta chain) was determined in a study of blood T cells in healthy people across ages. Study-wide background: For every two T cells, template switching captured about one barcoded beta molecule.

This clonotype was observed a single time. Its antigen is not identified. The use of a sample-barcoded 5' primer and a J-beta primer mix characterized a second PCR of about 7 to 12 cycles. TCRdb itself ran the 5' RACE reads through MiXCR, one entry per CDR3 protein. The table includes approximately 1,100,000 distinct CDR3 sequences, 35% to 50% detected once. Trimming pared 4 bases from V and 2 bases from J, leaving 8 bases between. Germline CDR1 SEHNR, CDR2 FQNEAQ (reference sequence). There are 13 residues in the CDR3. Study-wide results and caveats: As naive T cell percentage varied, TCR beta diversity correlated strongly with it.

This sequence joins TRBV7-9 and TRBJ1-2; D is unresolved. The sequenced material came from blood. This receptor was taken from an older woman in good health. CDR3 protein: CASSYDKNYGYTF. In nucleotides, the CDR3 is TGTGCCAGCAGCTATGACAAGAACTATGGCTACACCTTC. The whole variable domain, filled in from reference TRBV7-9 and TRBJ1-2, reads DTGVSQNPRHKITKRGQNVTFRCDPISEHNRLYWYRQTLGQGPEFLTYFQNEAQLEKSRLLSDRFSAERPKGSFSTLEIQRTEQGDSAMYLCASSYDKNYGYTFGSGTRLTVV.